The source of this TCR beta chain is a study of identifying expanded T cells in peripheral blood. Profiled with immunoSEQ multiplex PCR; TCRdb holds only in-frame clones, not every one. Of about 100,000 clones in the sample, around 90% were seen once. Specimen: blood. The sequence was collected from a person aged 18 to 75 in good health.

Here the CDR3 reads CASSLGQGANTEAFF. The CDR3 nucleotides read TGTGCCAGCAGCTTAGGCCAGGGGGCCAACACTGAAGCTTTCTTT. The J gene is TRBJ1-1, the V gene TRBV13; 8 bases match TRBD1. The CDR3 contains 15 residues. Germline CDR1 PRHDT, CDR2 FYEKMQ (reference sequence). The V segment lost 0 bases and the J segment 2 bases; nucleotides outside the gene matches: 2.